Listed below are T cell receptor beta chains from one sample, sequenced in a study of blood T cell repertoires in COVID-19. Sequencing was performed with immunoSEQ multiplex PCR; in TCRdb, only in-frame clones are kept and a portion is missing. The sample yields approximately 90,000 clones, around 82% seen once. The sample consisted of peripheral blood. The receptors were sampled from a woman aged 80 or older with acute or convalescent COVID-19. Each CDR3 is given with its conserved first and last residue.

J gene	V gene	CDR3 protein
TRBJ2-1	TRBV4-2	CASSQDMREGTKDEQFF
TRBJ2-1	TRBV7-2	CASSLVFYIAGDSEQFF
TRBJ2-1	TRBV27	CASSLSSGIGEQFF
TRBJ1-4	TRBV27	CASSYRGTNEKLFF
TRBJ2-1	TRBV7-8	CASTNHSGIGEQFF
TRBJ2-1	TRBV11-3	CASSLGDTTYNEQFF
TRBJ1-3	TRBV19	CASSIAGGTPSGNTIYF
TRBJ2-5	TRBV7-8	CASSLAQTSTGRTQYF
TRBJ2-1	TRBV11-2	CASSRTSSGYNEQFF
TRBJ1-2	TRBV27	CASSLRGGYGYTF
TRBJ1-3	TRBV3-1/TRBV3-2	CASSQESGTGRGNTIYF
TRBJ1-2	TRBV7-3	CASGQGGGYTF
TRBJ2-1	TRBV5-1	CASSWTGTSGHNEQFF
TRBJ2-7	TRBV5-1	CASSLSGGGLEQYF
TRBJ2-1	TRBV10-3	CAIGGASSNEQFF
TRBJ2-3	TRBV6-1	CASSEWRGPADTQYF
TRBJ1-4	TRBV19	CASSPQQGGAEKLFF